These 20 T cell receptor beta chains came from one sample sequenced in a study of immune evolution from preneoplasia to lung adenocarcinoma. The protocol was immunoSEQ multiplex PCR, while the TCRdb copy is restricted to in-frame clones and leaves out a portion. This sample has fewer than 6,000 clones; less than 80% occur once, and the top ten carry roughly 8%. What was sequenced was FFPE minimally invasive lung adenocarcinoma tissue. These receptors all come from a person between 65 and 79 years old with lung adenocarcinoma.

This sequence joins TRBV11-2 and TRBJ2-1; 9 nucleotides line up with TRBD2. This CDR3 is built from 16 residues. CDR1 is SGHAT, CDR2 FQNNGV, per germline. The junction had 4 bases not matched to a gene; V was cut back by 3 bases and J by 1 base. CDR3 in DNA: TGTGCCAGCAGCTTGAGAAGCGGGAGGTCCTACAATGAGCAGTTCTTC. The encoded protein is CASSLRSGRSYNEQFF.

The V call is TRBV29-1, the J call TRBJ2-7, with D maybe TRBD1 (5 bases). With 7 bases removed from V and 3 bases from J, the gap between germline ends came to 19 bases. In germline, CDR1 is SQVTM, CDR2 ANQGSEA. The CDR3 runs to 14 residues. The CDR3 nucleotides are TGCAGCGCAGACAGCCTAGTCTTCCTCTACGAGCAGTACTTC. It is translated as CSADSLVFLYEQYF.

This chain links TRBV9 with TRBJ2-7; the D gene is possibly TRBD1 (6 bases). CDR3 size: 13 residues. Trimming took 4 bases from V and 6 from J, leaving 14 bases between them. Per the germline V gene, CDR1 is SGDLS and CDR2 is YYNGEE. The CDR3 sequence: CASSPQQGSEQYF. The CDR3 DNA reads TGTGCCAGCAGCCCCCAACAGGGCAGCGAGCAGTACTTC.

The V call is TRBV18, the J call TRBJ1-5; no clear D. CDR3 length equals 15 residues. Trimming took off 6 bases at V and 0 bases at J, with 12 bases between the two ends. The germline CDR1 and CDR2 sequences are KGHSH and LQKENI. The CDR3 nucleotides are TGTGCCAGCTCGCTGCAGATCGGTAGCAATCAGCCCCAGCATTTT. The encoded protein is CASSLQIGSNQPQHF.

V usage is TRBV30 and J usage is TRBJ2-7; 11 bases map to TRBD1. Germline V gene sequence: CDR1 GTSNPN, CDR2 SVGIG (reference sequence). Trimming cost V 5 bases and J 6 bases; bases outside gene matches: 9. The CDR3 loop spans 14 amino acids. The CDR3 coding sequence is TGTGCCTGGGGTACTTCCGGGACAGGGGGCGAGCAGTACTTC. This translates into CAWGTSGTGGEQYF.

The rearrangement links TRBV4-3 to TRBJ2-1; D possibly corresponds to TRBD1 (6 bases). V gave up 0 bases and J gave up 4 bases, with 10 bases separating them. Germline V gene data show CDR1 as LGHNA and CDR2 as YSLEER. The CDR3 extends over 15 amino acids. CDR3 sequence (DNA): TGCGCCAGCAGCCAAGATAGGGGGAATTACAATGAGCAGTTCTTC. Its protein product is CASSQDRGNYNEQFF.

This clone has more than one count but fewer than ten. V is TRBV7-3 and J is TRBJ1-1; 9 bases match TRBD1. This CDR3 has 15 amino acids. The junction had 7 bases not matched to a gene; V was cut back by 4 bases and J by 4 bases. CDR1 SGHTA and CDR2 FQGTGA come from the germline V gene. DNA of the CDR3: TGTGCCAGCAGCTCTACAGGGGGCGGAGGCACTGAAGCTTTCTTT. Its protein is CASSSTGGGGTEAFF.

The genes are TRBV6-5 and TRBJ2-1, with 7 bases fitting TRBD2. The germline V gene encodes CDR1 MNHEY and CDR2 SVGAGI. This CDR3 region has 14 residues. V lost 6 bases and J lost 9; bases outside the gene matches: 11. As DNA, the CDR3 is TGTGCCAGCAGGCCCGGACTAGGGGTTGGTGAGCAGTTCTTC. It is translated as CASRPGLGVGEQFF.

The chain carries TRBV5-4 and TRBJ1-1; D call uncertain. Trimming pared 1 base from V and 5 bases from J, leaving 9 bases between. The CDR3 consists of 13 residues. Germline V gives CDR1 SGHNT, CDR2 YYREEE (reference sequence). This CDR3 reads CASSLILGTEAFF. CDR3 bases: TGTGCCAGCAGCTTGATTCTGGGTACTGAAGCTTTCTTT.

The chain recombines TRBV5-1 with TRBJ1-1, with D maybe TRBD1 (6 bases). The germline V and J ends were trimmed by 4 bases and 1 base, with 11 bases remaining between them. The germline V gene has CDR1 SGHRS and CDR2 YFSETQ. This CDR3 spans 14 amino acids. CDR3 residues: CASSAQGGNTEAFF. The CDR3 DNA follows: TGCGCCAGCAGCGCACAGGGAGGGAACACTGAAGCTTTCTTT.

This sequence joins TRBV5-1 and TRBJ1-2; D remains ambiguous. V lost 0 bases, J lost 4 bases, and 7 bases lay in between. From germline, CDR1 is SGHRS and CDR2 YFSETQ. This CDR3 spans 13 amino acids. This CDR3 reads CASSLDRSYGYTF. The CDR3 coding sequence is TGCGCCAGCAGCTTGGACCGCTCCTATGGCTACACCTTC.

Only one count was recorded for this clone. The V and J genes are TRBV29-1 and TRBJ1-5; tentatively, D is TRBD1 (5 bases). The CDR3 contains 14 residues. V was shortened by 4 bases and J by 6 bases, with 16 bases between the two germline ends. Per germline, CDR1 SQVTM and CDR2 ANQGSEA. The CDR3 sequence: CSVGMGQESQPQHF. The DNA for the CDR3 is TGCAGCGTTGGGATGGGGCAGGAAAGTCAGCCCCAGCATTTT.

The CDR3 loop is CASGKGNTGELFF. The CDR3 DNA is TGTGCCAGTGGAAAGGGGAACACCGGGGAGCTGTTTTTT. The chain combines TRBV19 with TRBJ2-2, with no clear D. CDR3 size: 13 residues. V dropped 8 bases and J dropped 1 base, with 8 bases sitting between them. Germline loops: CDR1 LNHDA, CDR2 SQIVND (reference sequence).

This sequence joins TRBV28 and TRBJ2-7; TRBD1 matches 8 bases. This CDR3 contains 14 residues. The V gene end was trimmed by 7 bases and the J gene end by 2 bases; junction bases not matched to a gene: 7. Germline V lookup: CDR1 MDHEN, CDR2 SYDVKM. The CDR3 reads CASKPTGATYEQYF. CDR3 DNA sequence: TGTGCCAGCAAACCGACAGGGGCGACCTACGAGCAGTACTTC.

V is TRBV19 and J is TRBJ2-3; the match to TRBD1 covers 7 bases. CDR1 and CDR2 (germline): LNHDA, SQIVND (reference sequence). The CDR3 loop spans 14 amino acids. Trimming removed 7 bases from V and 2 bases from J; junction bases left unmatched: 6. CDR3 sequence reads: CASNDRALTDTQYF. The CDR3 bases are TGTGCCAGTAATGACAGGGCACTCACAGATACGCAGTATTTT.

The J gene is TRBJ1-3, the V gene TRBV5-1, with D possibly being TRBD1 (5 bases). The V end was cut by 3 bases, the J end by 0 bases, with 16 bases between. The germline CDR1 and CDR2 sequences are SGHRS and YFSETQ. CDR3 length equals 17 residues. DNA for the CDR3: TGCGCCAGCAGCTCGGGTTCTTGGGGCACCTCTGGAAACACCATATATTTT. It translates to CASSSGSWGTSGNTIYF. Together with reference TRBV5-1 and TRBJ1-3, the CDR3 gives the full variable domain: KAGVTQTPRYLIKTRGQQVTLSCSPISGHRSVSWYQQTPGQGLQFLFEYFSETQRNKGNFPGRFSGRQFSNSRSEMNVSTLELGDSALYLCASSSGSWGTSGNTIYFGEGSWLTVV.

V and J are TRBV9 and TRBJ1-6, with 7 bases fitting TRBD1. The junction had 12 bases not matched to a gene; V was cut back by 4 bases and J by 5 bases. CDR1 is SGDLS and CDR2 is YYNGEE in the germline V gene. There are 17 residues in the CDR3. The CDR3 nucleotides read TGTGCCAGCAGCCCGTTTACAGGGGTAGCAAATAATTCACCCCTCCACTTT. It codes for CASSPFTGVANNSPLHF.

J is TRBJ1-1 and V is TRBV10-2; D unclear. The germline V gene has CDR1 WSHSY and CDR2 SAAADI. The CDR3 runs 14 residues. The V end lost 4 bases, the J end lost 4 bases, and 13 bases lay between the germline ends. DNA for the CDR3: TGCGCCAGCAGTGGATCGATGTGGGCCACTGAAGCTTTCTTT. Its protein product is CASSGSMWATEAFF.

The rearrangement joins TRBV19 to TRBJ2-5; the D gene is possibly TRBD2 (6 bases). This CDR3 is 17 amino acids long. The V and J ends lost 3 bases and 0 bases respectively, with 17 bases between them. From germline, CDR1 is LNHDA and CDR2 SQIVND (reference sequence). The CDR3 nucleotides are TGTGCCAGTAGTATCGGCCAGGGAGGTCCGTACCAAGAGACCCAGTACTTC. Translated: CASSIGQGGPYQETQYF.

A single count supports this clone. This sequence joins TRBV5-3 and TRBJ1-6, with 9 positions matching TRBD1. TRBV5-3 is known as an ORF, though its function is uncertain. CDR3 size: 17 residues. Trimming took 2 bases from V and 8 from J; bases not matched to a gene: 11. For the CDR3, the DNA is TGTGCCAGAAGCTTTTCAACAGGGGGCGAACCGCATTCACCCCTCCACTTT. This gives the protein CARSFSTGGEPHSPLHF.